What follows is one T cell receptor beta chain and its context. This clonotype was detected many times. It lacks a known antigen. No base quality information exists; no much larger clone differs at one position. This sample stems from a study of CD8 T cells in ankylosing spondylitis (dated by TCRdb to between 2016 and 2019). A note on the overall study: To find TCR variants linked to disease, the study profiled T cell receptor beta repertoires in ankylosing spondylitis patients and healthy donors. In total, the full study cohort was made up of 110 or so healthy donors and about two dozen ankylosing spondylitis patients. Peripheral blood was sampled, and synovial fluid was also collected from ankylosing spondylitis patients. Summary of the overall study and its limitations: Some motif variants had previously been reported in the synovial fluid and blood of reactive arthritis patients, which suggests shared mechanisms of disease initiation. The disease-linked clones showed a CD8+ phenotype and occurred at relatively low frequencies in peripheral blood. Blood from ankylosing spondylitis patients appeared to be characterized by a TCR beta motif made up of under ten highly homologous amino acid variants. According to the report, matched synovial fluid samples from ankylosing spondylitis patients were significantly enriched for the disease-linked clones.

The instrument was an Illumina HiSeq 2500. Quantitative 5'-RACE with molecular barcodes was the method used to prepare the TCR beta libraries. As for how the authors treated the data: A new computational method, built on a probabilistic model of VDJ rearrangement, was used to identify disease-linked TCR variants. Using fastp at Q25 and MiXCR, TCRdb reprocessed the public reads and kept productive beta chains. Merged by CDR3 protein, the rows form single entries marked with the most common genes and DNA. None of the V and J calls come from the authors' own analysis; TCRdb made them. In this sample the table shows more than 500,000 distinct CDR3 sequences, roughly 5.3% of which occur a single time. The ten top clones hold around 3.5% of the sample. From its cysteine to its phenylalanine, the CDR3 spans 18 amino acids. Only the CDR3 portion is preserved as DNA: 54 bases, with reading frame beginning at the first base. V trim: 0 bases; J trim: 0 bases; unmatched bases: 6. The germline V gene specifies SGDLS as CDR1 and YYNGEE as CDR2.

Rearrangement joined TRBV9 to TRBJ2-5, with 12 bases aligning to TRBD2. This TCR derives from a male donor with ankylosing spondylitis. Sequencing input: blood, either unsorted or a sorted T cell fraction (not recorded which). This receptor has the CDR3 CASSVAASGGAYQETQYF. The nucleotide sequence is TGTGCCAGCAGCGTAGCGGCTAGCGGGGGGGCCTACCAAGAGACCCAGTACTTC.